The 15 T cell receptor beta chains reported below all come from one sample, sequenced in a study of OX40 agonist ivuxolimab in advanced cancers. Generated by immunoSEQ multiplex PCR, the TCRdb table keeps only in-frame clones and is missing some. The sample includes 95,000 or so clones, around 85% of them seen just once. This material consisted of CD4+ or CD8+ T cells sorted from blood, taken in a trial of the OX40 agonist ivuxolimab. Receptors were obtained from an adult with an advanced solid tumor such as melanoma, head and neck, liver or kidney cancer.

The chain couples TRBV5-6 to TRBJ2-2; D perhaps matches TRBD2 (5 bases). The CDR3 totals 17 residues. V was pared by 0 bases and J by 6 bases, with 18 bases between. The germline V gene has CDR1 SGHDT and CDR2 YYEEEE. CDR3 coding DNA: TGTGCCAGCAGCTTGGCCCTAGGACTTTGGGCGGCCGGGGAGCTGTTTTTT. Its protein is CASSLALGLWAAGELFF.

This clone was detected once. The V call is TRBV7-9, the J call TRBJ2-3; tentatively, D is TRBD2 (6 bases). The CDR3 consists of 15 residues. V shed 3 bases and J shed 6 bases, with 16 bases lying between them. Germline values: CDR1 SEHNR, CDR2 FQNEAQ (reference sequence). CDR3 in DNA: TGTGCCAGCAGCTTGGCCGCGGGGTATACGGATACGCAGTATTTT. It specifies CASSLAAGYTDTQYF. The full variable domain, with the rest looked up from reference TRBV7-9 and TRBJ2-3, is DTGVSQNPRHKITKRGQNVTFRCDPISEHNRLYWYRQTLGQGPEFLTYFQNEAQLEKSRLLSDRFSAERPKGSFSTLEIQRTEQGDSAMYLCASSLAAGYTDTQYFGPGTRLTVL.

The table lists this clone with a few counts. The genes are TRBV7-9 and TRBJ2-2; a weak D match, TRBD2 (5 bases). Germline V CDR1 and CDR2: SEHNR, FQNEAQ (reference sequence). This CDR3 has 16 amino acids. V was trimmed by 4 bases and J by 4 bases, leaving 16 bases between them. CDR3 region: CASSSRYRGPTGELFF. The CDR3 bases are TGTGCCAGCAGCTCACGTTATAGAGGGCCCACCGGGGAGCTGTTTTTT.

The chain joins TRBV5-8 to TRBJ2-7, with 7 positions matching TRBD1. The V and J ends lost 5 bases and 0 bases, in that order; junction bases with no gene match: 14. This CDR3 region has 17 residues. Germline-derived CDR1 and CDR2 are SGHTS and YDEGEE. The CDR3 is CASRITTGTAISYEQYF. CDR3 sequence (DNA): TGTGCCAGCAGGATCACTACCGGGACAGCAATCTCCTACGAGCAGTACTTC.

The rearrangement links TRBV28 to TRBJ1-5; D is unclear. This CDR3 spans 14 amino acids. Germline V gene data show CDR1 as MDHEN and CDR2 as SYDVKM. The V end lost 5 bases, the J end lost 6 bases, and 14 bases lay between the germline ends. The CDR3 coding sequence is TGTGCCAGCAGTCCTATCTACCCGAGTCAGCCCCAGCATTTT. Residues: CASSPIYPSQPQHF.

This chain uses TRBV11-3 with TRBJ1-1; D possibly corresponds to TRBD1 (5 bases). V shed 5 bases and J shed 1 base, with 14 bases lying between them. Looked up from germline, CDR1 is SGHNT and CDR2 is YENEEA. The length of the CDR3 is 15 residues. CDR3 amino acids: CASSERDWRNTEAFF. The DNA of the CDR3 is TGTGCCAGCAGCGAACGGGACTGGAGGAACACTGAAGCTTTCTTT.

The rearrangement links TRBV7-9 to TRBJ1-2; 7 bases are a match to TRBD1. There are 14 residues in the CDR3. Germline CDR1 SEHNR, CDR2 FQNEAQ (reference sequence). V lost 5 bases, J lost 3 bases, and 6 bases stayed unmatched. CDR3 DNA: TGTGCCAGCAGCCCCTCCGGGACAGACTATGGCTACACCTTC. Protein product: CASSPSGTDYGYTF.

This clone showed up just once. This chain joins TRBV6-5 and TRBJ2-7; D perhaps matches TRBD1 (5 bases). Between the trimmed V and J ends, which lost 9 bases and 2 bases, there was a span of 14 bases. The CDR3 totals 13 residues. In germline, CDR1 is MNHEY, CDR2 SVGAGI. CDR3 loop: CASIAQETYEQYF. For the CDR3, the DNA is TGTGCCAGTATAGCACAGGAGACCTACGAGCAGTACTTC.

V usage is TRBV6-1 and J usage is TRBJ2-3; 12 nucleotides align to TRBD1. CDR1 is MNHNS and CDR2 is SASEGT in the germline V gene. V lost 4 bases and J lost 9; bases outside the gene matches: 8. The CDR3 is 15 residues long. The CDR3 DNA reads TGTGCCAGCAGTGGACCGGGACAGGGGGCTGTGACGCAGTATTTT. This sequence encodes CASSGPGQGAVTQYF.

About this clone: Other DNA sequences in the same sample also yield this CDR3. The J gene is TRBJ1-1, the V gene TRBV4-3; D is possibly TRBD1 (5 bases). CDR3 length equals 18 residues. Germline V gene data show CDR1 as LGHNA and CDR2 as YSLEER. V lost 1 base and J 1 base, leaving 19 bases between the germline ends. The CDR3 bases are TGCGCCAGCAGCCAAGTCTTTTATAGGACAACCCCGAACACTGAAGCTTTCTTT. Translation gives CASSQVFYRTTPNTEAFF.

The rearrangement links TRBV28 to TRBJ2-2; D unclear. In germline, CDR1 is MDHEN, CDR2 SYDVKM. V shed 3 bases and J shed 5 bases, with 7 bases lying between them. This CDR3 has 13 amino acids. The CDR3 loop reads CASSFQATGELFF. The CDR3, as DNA: TGTGCCAGCAGTTTTCAAGCGACCGGGGAGCTGTTTTTT. The whole variable domain, filled in from reference TRBV28 and TRBJ2-2, reads DVKVTQSSRYLVKRTGEKVFLECVQDMDHENMFWYRQDPGLGLRLIYFSYDVKMKEKGDIPEGYSVSREKKERFSLILESASTNQTSMYLCASSFQATGELFFGEGSRLTVL.

The rearrangement uses TRBV2 and TRBJ1-4; D gene uncertain. The CDR3 spans 12 residues. Germline-derived CDR1 and CDR2 are SNHLY and FYNNEI. The germline V and J ends were trimmed by 7 bases and 4 bases, with 7 bases remaining between them. The CDR3 spells CASTPLNEKLFF. The CDR3 bases are TGTGCCAGCACCCCCCTTAATGAAAAACTGTTTTTT.

The chain has TRBV9 and TRBJ2-7; TRBD2 might be the D (6 bases). The CDR3 covers 15 residues. Trimming left V 1 base short and J 2 bases short, with 13 bases between. The germline V gene encodes CDR1 SGDLS and CDR2 YYNGEE. The CDR3 nucleotides read TGTGCCAGCAGCGTAACGGGAGCGTCGGCCTACGAGCAGTACTTC. Amino acid sequence: CASSVTGASAYEQYF. Variable domain in full (rest from reference TRBV9 and TRBJ2-7): DSGVTQTPKHLITATGQRVTLRCSPRSGDLSVYWYQQSLDQGLQFLIQYYNGEERAKGNILERFSAQQFPDLHSELNLSSLELGDSALYFCASSVTGASAYEQYFGPGTRLTVT.

V gene TRBV27 combines with J gene TRBJ2-3; D is perhaps TRBD2 (6 bases). Trimming left V 2 bases short and J 3 bases short, with 9 bases between. Per the germline V gene, CDR1 is MNHEY and CDR2 is SMNVEV (reference sequence). CDR3 length equals 14 residues. CDR3 in DNA: TGTGCCAGCAGTTTAGCGGGAACGACAGATACGCAGTATTTT. This translates into CASSLAGTTDTQYF.

CDR3 protein: CASSSGQNTGELFF. DNA for the CDR3: TGTGCCAGCAGCTCGGGACAGAACACCGGGGAGCTGTTTTTT. V is TRBV6-5 and J is TRBJ2-2, with TRBD1 as a possible D gene (6 bases). V gave up 6 bases and J gave up 1 base, with 9 bases separating them. Germline loops: CDR1 MNHEY, CDR2 SVGAGI. This CDR3 is built from 14 residues.